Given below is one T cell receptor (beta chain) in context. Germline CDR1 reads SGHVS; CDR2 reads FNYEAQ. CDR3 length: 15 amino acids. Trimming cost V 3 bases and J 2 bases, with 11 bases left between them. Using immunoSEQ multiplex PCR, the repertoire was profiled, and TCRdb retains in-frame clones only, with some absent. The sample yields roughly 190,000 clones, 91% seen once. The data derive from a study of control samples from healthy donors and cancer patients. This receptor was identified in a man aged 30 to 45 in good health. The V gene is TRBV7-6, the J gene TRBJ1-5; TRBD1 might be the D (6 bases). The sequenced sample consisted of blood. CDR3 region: CASSLGGAGNQPQHF. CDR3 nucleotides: TGTGCCAGCAGCTTGGGGGGGGCTGGCAATCAGCCCCAGCATTTT.